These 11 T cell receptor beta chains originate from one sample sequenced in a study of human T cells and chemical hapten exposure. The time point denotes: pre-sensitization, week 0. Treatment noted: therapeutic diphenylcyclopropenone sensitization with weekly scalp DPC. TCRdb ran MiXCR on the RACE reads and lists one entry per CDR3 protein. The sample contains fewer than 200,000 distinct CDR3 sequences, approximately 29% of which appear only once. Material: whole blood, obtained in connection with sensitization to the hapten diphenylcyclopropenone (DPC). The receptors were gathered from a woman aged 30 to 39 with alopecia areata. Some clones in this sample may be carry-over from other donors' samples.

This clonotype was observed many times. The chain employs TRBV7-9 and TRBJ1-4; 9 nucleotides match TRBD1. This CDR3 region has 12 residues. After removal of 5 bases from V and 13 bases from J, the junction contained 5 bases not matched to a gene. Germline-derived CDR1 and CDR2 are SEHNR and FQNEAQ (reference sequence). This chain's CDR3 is CASSLTGGRLFF. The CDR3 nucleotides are TGTGCCAGCAGCCTGACAGGGGGGAGACTGTTTTTT.

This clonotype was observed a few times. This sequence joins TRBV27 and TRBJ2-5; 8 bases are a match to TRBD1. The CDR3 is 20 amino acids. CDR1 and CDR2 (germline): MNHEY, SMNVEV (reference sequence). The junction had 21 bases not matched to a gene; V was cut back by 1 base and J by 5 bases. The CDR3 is CASSLFQHGPRTGFLETQYF. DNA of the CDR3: TGTGCCAGCAGTTTATTTCAACATGGGCCCCGGACAGGGTTTCTGGAGACCCAGTACTTC.

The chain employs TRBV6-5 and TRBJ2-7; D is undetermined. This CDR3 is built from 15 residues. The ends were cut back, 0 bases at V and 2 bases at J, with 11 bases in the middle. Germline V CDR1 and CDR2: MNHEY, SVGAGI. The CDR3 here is CASSYSGGSPYEQYF. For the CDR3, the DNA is TGTGCCAGCAGTTACTCGGGCGGTAGTCCCTACGAGCAGTACTTC.

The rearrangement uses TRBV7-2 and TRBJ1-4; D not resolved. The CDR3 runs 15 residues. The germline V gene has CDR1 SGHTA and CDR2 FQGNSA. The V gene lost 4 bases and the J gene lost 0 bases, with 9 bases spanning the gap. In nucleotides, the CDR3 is TGTGCCAGCAGCTCCAGCCTTTCAACTAATGAAAAACTGTTTTTT. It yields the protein CASSSSLSTNEKLFF.

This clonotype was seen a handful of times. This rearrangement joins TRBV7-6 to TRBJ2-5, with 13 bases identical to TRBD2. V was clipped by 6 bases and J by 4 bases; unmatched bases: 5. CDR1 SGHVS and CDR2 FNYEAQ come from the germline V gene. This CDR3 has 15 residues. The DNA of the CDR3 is TGTGCCAGCAGTCCACTAGCGGGAGGGTCAGAGACCCAGTACTTC. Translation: CASSPLAGGSETQYF.

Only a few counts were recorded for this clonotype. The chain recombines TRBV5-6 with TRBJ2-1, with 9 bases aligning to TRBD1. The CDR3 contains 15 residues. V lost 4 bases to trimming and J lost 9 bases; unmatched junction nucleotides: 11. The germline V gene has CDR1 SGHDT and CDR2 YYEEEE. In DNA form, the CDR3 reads TGTGCCAGCAGCCTATTTAACAGGGGGCGCAGTGAGCAGTTCTTC. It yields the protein CASSLFNRGRSEQFF. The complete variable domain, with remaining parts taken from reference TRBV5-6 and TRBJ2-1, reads DAGVTQSPTHLIKTRGQQVTLRCSPKSGHDTVSWYQQALGQGPQFIFQYYEEEERQRGNFPDRFSGHQFPNYSSELNVNALLLGDSALYLCASSLFNRGRSEQFFGPGTRLTVL.

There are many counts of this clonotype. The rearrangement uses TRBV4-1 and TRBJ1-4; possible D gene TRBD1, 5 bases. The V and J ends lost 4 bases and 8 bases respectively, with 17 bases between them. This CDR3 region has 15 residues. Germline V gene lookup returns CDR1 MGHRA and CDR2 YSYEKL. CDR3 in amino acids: CASSLPRVVGEKLFF. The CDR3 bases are TGCGCCAGCAGCCTCCCCAGGGTAGTTGGAGAAAAACTGTTTTTT.

The CDR3 here is CASGLVLGLATNTYSYEQYF. The CDR3 DNA reads as TGTGCTAGTGGTTTGGTACTTGGACTAGCGACCAACACTTACTCCTACGAGCAGTACTTC. The chain has TRBV12-5 and TRBJ2-7; 9 positions match TRBD2. CDR3 length equals 20 residues. Unmatched junction bases numbered 15, after V lost 0 bases and J lost 0 bases. The germline V gene has CDR1 LGHNT and CDR2 FRNRAP.

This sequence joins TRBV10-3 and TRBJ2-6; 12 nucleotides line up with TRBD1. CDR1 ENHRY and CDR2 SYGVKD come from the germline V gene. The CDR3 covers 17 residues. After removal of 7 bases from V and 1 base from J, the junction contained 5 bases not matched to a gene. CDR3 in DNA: TGTGCCATCAATACGGGACAGGGGGCATCTGGGGCCAACGTCCTGACTTTC. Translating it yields CAINTGQGASGANVLTF.

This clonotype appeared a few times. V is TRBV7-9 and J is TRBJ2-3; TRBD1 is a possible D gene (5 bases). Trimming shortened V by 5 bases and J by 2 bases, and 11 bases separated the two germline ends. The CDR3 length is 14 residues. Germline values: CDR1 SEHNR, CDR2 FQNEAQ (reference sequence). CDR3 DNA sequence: TGTGCCAGCAGCCCCGGACATTTCACAGATACGCAGTATTTT. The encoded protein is CASSPGHFTDTQYF. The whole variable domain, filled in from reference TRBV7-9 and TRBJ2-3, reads DTGVSQNPRHKITKRGQNVTFRCDPISEHNRLYWYRQTLGQGPEFLTYFQNEAQLEKSRLLSDRFSAERPKGSFSTLEIQRTEQGDSAMYLCASSPGHFTDTQYFGPGTRLTVL.

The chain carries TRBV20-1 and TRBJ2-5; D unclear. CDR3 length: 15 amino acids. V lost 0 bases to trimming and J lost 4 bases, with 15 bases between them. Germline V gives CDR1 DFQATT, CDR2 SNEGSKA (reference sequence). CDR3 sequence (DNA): TGCAGTGCTAGAGATCCAGCAGGACGGCCAGAGACCCAGTACTTC. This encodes CSARDPAGRPETQYF.